This entry lists 13 T cell receptor beta chains sequenced from one sample in a study of T cell responses to AZD1222 COVID-19 vaccine (dated by TCRdb to about 2021). Library prep was done by the immunoSEQ multiplex PCR assay. The table comes from immuneACCESS by way of TCRdb, which keeps in-frame sequences with V and J called. Part of the clones is missing from these tables; in studies checked, under half for an unresolved V gene and the rest for unknown reasons. This sample comprises about 24,000 clones, roughly nine tenths of them detected only once. Around 7.9% of the sample lies in the top ten. The time point tag for this specimen amounts to: about 28 days (+/-7) after the second vaccine dose. Here the sequenced sample was peripheral blood, taken 28 days after the second AZD1222 dose. The receptor set was obtained from an adult who received the AZD1222 COVID-19 vaccine.

The chain couples TRBV9 to TRBJ2-3; the match to TRBD1 covers 9 bases. The germline V gene encodes CDR1 SGDLS and CDR2 YYNGEE. This CDR3 comprises 18 residues. V shed 3 bases, J shed 0 bases, and the junction held 11 bases outside the gene matches. CDR3 region: CASSASVGQGTSTDTQYF. The CDR3 region has the DNA TGTGCCAGCAGCGCCTCGGTGGGACAGGGAACTAGCACAGATACGCAGTATTTT.

The chain recombines TRBV6-5 with TRBJ2-1, with TRBD2 identical over 10 bases. Germline loops: CDR1 MNHEY, CDR2 SVGAGI. The ends lost 5 bases at V and 3 bases at J; junction bases unmatched: 4. The CDR3 sequence is 15 residues long. CDR3 sequence reads: CASSTSGTYYNEQFF. The DNA for the CDR3 is TGTGCCAGCAGTACTAGCGGGACCTACTACAATGAGCAGTTCTTC.

In the case of this clone: Other DNA sequences in this specimen translate into the identical CDR3. The chain couples TRBV7-3 to TRBJ1-1, with D possibly TRBD1 on 6 matching bases. The V end lost 4 bases, the J end lost 1 base, and 7 bases lay between the germline ends. Per the germline V gene, CDR1 is SGHTA and CDR2 is FQGTGA. This CDR3 region has 13 residues. This CDR3 reads CASSSDRNTEAFF. DNA of the CDR3: TGTGCCAGCAGCTCGGACAGGAACACTGAAGCTTTCTTT.

The rearrangement joins TRBV5-1 to TRBJ2-7; D not resolved. The CDR3 contains 17 residues. V was clipped by 0 bases and J by 2 bases, with 18 bases between them. CDR1 SGHRS and CDR2 YFSETQ come from the germline V gene. This CDR3 is CASSLEGRAGKPYEQYF. Here the CDR3 DNA reads TGCGCCAGCAGCTTGGAAGGTCGGGCAGGTAAGCCCTACGAGCAGTACTTC.

This chain connects TRBV4-2 to TRBJ2-7; 14 nucleotides align to TRBD2. V was clipped by 3 bases and J by 4 bases; unmatched bases: 2. CDR1 and CDR2 from the germline V gene are LGHNA and YNFKEQ. The CDR3 sequence is 15 residues long. CDR3 sequence (DNA): TGTGCCAGCAGCCAGGGACTAGCGGGGGATTACGAGCAGTACTTC. Protein sequence: CASSQGLAGDYEQYF.

This chain links TRBV24-1 with TRBJ1-1, with TRBD1 identical over 8 bases. The germline V gene has CDR1 KGHDR and CDR2 SFDVKD. CDR3 length equals 15 residues. The V segment lost 4 bases and the J segment 3 bases; nucleotides outside the gene matches: 6. In nucleotides, the CDR3 is TGTGCCACCAGTGACTCCGGGACAGGCGACACTGAAGCTTTCTTT. This translates into CATSDSGTGDTEAFF.

V and J are TRBV27 and TRBJ2-7; 7 bases match TRBD2. V was clipped by 7 bases and J by 5 bases; unmatched bases: 17. The CDR3 runs to 16 residues. The germline gives CDR1 MNHEY, CDR2 SMNVEV (reference sequence). CDR3 sequence reads: CASNTTRSGNLHEQYF. The CDR3 DNA reads TGTGCCAGCAACACAACCCGAAGCGGGAATCTCCACGAGCAGTACTTC.

In this sample, this clone turned up a few times. V usage is TRBV12-3 or TRBV12-4 and J usage is TRBJ2-2; D call uncertain. The CDR3 has 13 residues. Trimming shortened V by 2 bases and J by 13 bases, and 14 bases separated the two germline ends. DNA for the CDR3: TGTGCCAGCAGTTTACTTGAGGCAGGTTTGCTGTTTTTT. As protein: CASSLLEAGLLFF.

This clone was detected once. The V and J genes are TRBV3-1 (or the pseudogene TRBV3-2) and TRBJ1-1; possible D gene TRBD1, 5 bases. V dropped 1 base and J dropped 1 base, with 10 bases sitting between them. This CDR3 has 15 residues. The germline CDR1 and CDR2 sequences are LGHDT and YNNKEL (reference sequence). Here the CDR3 reads CASSQGTGWNTEAFF. CDR3 sequence (DNA): TGTGCCAGCAGCCAAGGTACAGGTTGGAACACTGAAGCTTTCTTT.

This clone was recorded once. The chain recombines TRBV28 with TRBJ1-2; no definite D call. The V gene lost 8 bases and the J gene lost 3 bases, with 19 bases spanning the gap. CDR1 is MDHEN and CDR2 is SYDVKM in the germline V gene. CDR3 size: 15 residues. The CDR3 is CASSSSQVQDYGYTF. CDR3 nucleotides: TGTGCCAGCTCCTCCTCCCAGGTTCAGGACTATGGCTACACCTTC.

The chain joins TRBV5-1 to TRBJ1-3, with no clear D. The CDR3 loop spans 14 amino acids. V dropped 2 bases and J dropped 0 bases, with 6 bases sitting between them. Germline V gene sequence: CDR1 SGHRS, CDR2 YFSETQ. CDR3 residues: CASSFESSGNTIYF. The CDR3 DNA reads as TGCGCCAGCAGCTTTGAGAGCTCTGGAAACACCATATATTTT. Filled out from reference TRBV5-1 and TRBJ1-3, the complete variable domain reads KAGVTQTPRYLIKTRGQQVTLSCSPISGHRSVSWYQQTPGQGLQFLFEYFSETQRNKGNFPGRFSGRQFSNSRSEMNVSTLELGDSALYLCASSFESSGNTIYFGEGSWLTVV.

This rearrangement joins TRBV7-6 to TRBJ2-5, with TRBD2 as a possible D gene (6 bases). Germline values: CDR1 SGHVS, CDR2 FNYEAQ. Between the trimmed V and J ends, which lost 5 bases and 1 base, there was a span of 14 bases. CDR3 length: 15 residues. In DNA form, the CDR3 reads TGTGCCAGCAGCCTTCCTCGGGACTCCCAAGAGACCCAGTACTTC. Translating it yields CASSLPRDSQETQYF.

The V gene is TRBV28, the J gene TRBJ2-7; TRBD1 agrees at 9 bases. CDR1 and CDR2 (germline): MDHEN, SYDVKM. The CDR3 length is 15 residues. The J segment lost 5 bases and the V segment lost 6 bases, leaving 11 bases of the junction unmatched. CDR3 in amino acids: CASRQDGTGWHEQYF. In nucleotides, the CDR3 is TGTGCCAGCAGGCAAGATGGGACAGGGTGGCACGAGCAGTACTTC. Looking up the rest from reference TRBV28 and TRBJ2-7 gives the full variable domain: DVKVTQSSRYLVKRTGEKVFLECVQDMDHENMFWYRQDPGLGLRLIYFSYDVKMKEKGDIPEGYSVSREKKERFSLILESASTNQTSMYLCASRQDGTGWHEQYFGPGTRLTVT.